This TCR beta chain was identified during a study of T cell responses to AZD1222 COVID-19 vaccine. At the level of the study: Second doses were pooled across both intervals (about 4 or about 12 weeks).

Generated by immunoSEQ multiplex PCR, the TCRdb table keeps only in-frame clones and is missing some. The data hold some 100,000 clones, with roughly 90% observed a single time. CDR1 is MNHEY and CDR2 is SVGEGT in the germline V gene. CDR3 length: 13 residues. Trimming took 0 bases from V and 7 from J, leaving 7 bases between them. The gene calls are TRBV6-2 or TRBV6-3 and TRBJ2-1; D is unclear. This specimen was peripheral blood, taken on day 0 of AZD1222 vaccination. This sequence originates from an adult in good health. The CDR3 DNA is TGTGCCAGCAGTTACTCGTTCGAAAATGAGCAGTTCTTC. Translation: CASSYSFENEQFF.